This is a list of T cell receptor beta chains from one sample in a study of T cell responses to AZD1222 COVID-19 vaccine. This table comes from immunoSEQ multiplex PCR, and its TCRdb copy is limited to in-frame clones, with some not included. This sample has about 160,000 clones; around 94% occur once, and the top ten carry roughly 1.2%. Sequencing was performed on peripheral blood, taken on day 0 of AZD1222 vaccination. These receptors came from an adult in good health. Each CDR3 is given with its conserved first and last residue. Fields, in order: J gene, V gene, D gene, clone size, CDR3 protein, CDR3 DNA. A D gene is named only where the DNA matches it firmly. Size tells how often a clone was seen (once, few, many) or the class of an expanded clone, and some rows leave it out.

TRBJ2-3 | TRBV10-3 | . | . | CAITHRDLSTDTQYF | TGTGCCATCACCCATCGGGACTTGAGCACAGATACGCAGTATTTT
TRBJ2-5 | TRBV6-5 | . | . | CASSYDPTGQETQYF | TGTGCCAGCAGTTACGACCCGACAGGCCAAGAGACCCAGTACTTC
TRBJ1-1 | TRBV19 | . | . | CASSGTANTEAFF | TGTGCCAGTTCCGGGACGGCGAACACTGAAGCTTTCTTT
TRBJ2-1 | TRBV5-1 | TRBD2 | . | CASTQNPASGGSNEQFF | TGCGCCAGCACTCAGAACCCGGCTAGCGGGGGGTCTAATGAGCAGTTCTTC
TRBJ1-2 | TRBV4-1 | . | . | CASSQDTGGYGYTF | TGCGCCAGCAGCCAAGACACAGGAGGCTATGGCTACACCTTC
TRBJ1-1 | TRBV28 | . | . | CASSLRDQAFF | TGTGCCAGCAGTTTAAGGGATCAAGCTTTCTTT
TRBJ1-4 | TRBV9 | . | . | CASSVGAGGGATNEKLFF | TGTGCCAGCAGCGTAGGGGCAGGTGGCGGAGCAACTAATGAAAAACTGTTTTTT
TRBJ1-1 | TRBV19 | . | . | CASSNRPTEAFF | TGTGCCAGTAGTAACAGGCCCACTGAAGCTTTCTTT
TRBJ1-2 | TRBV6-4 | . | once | CASSDRGRGYTF | TGTGCCAGCAGTGACCGGGGGCGCGGCTACACCTTC
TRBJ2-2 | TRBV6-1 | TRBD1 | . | CASSEGQGDAGELFF | TGTGCCAGCAGTGAAGGACAGGGGGACGCCGGGGAGCTGTTTTTT
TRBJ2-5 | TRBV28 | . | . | CASSSGLTQETQYF | TGTGCCAGCAGTTCGGGACTCACCCAAGAGACCCAGTACTTC
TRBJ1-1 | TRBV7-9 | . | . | CASSLSNTEAFF | TGTGCCAGCAGCTTATCGAACACTGAAGCTTTCTTT
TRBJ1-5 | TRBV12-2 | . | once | CASRPRQGGYSNQPQHF | TGTGCAAGTCGCCCCAGACAGGGCGGGTATAGCAATCAGCCCCAGCATTTT
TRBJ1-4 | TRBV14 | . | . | CASSPPGTRVLGNEKLFF | TGTGCCAGCAGCCCCCCCGGGACAAGGGTTCTCGGTAATGAAAAACTGTTTTTT
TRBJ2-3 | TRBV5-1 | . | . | CASRQGRKSTDTQYF | TGCGCCAGCAGACAGGGAAGGAAGAGCACAGATACGCAGTATTTT
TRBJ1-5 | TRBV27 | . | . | CASSLSWGYQPQHF | TGTGCCAGCAGTTTATCGTGGGGATATCAGCCCCAGCATTTT
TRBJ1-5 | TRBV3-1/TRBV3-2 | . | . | CASSQDASQPQHF | TGTGCCAGCAGCCAAGATGCGTCGCAGCCCCAGCATTTT
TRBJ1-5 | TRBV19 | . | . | CASRVGGGNQPQHF | TGTGCCAGTAGGGTGGGAGGGGGCAATCAGCCCCAGCATTTT
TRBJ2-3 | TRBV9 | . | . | CASSVSGKSTDTQYF | TGTGCCAGCAGCGTTAGCGGCAAGAGCACAGATACGCAGTATTTT
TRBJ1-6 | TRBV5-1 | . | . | CASSLRGENSYNSPLHF | TGCGCCAGCAGCTTGCGAGGGGAGAACTCCTATAATTCACCCCTCCACTTT
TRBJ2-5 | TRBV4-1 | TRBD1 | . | CASSQADRGRETQYF | TGCGCCAGCAGCCAGGCCGACAGGGGACGAGAGACCCAGTACTTC
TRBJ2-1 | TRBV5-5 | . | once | CASSLVSGSYNEQFF | TGTGCCAGCAGCTTGGTATCTGGCTCCTACAATGAGCAGTTCTTC
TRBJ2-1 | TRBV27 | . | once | CASSFGTSQFF | TGTGCCAGCAGTTTCGGGACAAGTCAGTTCTTC
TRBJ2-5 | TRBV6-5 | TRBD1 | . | CASRSRTGGETQYF | TGTGCCAGCAGAAGCAGGACAGGGGGAGAGACCCAGTACTTC
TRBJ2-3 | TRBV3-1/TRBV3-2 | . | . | CASSQGGGRLWTQYF | TGTGCCAGCAGCCAAGGGGGTGGACGCCTCTGGACGCAGTATTTT
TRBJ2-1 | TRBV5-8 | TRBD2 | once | CASSLVYLAGGHNEQFF | TGTGCCAGCAGCTTGGTTTACCTAGCGGGAGGACACAATGAGCAGTTCTTC
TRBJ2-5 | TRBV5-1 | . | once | CASSSTLGARETQYF | TGCGCCAGCAGCTCTACCTTGGGGGCCAGGGAGACCCAGTACTTC
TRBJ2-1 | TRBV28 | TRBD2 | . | CASSLWAGGTYNEQFF | TGTGCCAGCAGTTTATGGGCCGGGGGGACCTACAATGAGCAGTTCTTC
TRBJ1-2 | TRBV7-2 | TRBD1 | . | CASSPGQEHYGYTF | TGTGCCAGCAGCCCGGGACAGGAGCACTATGGCTACACCTTC
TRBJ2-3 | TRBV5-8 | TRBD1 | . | CASSFGSTGVDTQYF | TGTGCCAGCAGCTTCGGGTCAACAGGGGTAGATACGCAGTATTTT
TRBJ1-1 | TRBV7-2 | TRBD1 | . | CASSLPRGVENTEAFF | TGTGCCAGCAGCTTACCCAGGGGGGTGGAGAACACTGAAGCTTTCTTT
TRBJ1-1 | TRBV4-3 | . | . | CASSQESMNTEAFF | TGCGCCAGCAGCCAAGAAAGCATGAACACTGAAGCTTTCTTT
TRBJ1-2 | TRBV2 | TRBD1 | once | CASRSLTGEGNYGYTF | TGTGCCAGCAGGAGCCTGACAGGGGAGGGGAACTATGGCTACACCTTC
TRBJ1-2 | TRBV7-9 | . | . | CASSLLPSFTANYGYTF | TGTGCCAGCAGCCTCCTTCCCTCCTTCACAGCTAACTATGGCTACACCTTC
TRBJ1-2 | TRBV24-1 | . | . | CATSGGALGYGYTF | TGTGCCACCAGTGGTGGGGCCCTGGGCTATGGCTACACCTTC
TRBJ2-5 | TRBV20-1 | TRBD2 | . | CSASSMTSGRVRTQYF | TGCAGTGCTAGTAGTATGACTAGCGGGAGGGTACGGACCCAGTACTTC
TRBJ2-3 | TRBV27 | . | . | CASSPMTGTDTQYF | TGTGCCAGCAGTCCCATGACAGGCACAGATACGCAGTATTTT
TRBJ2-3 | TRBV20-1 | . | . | CSASGTRLRDTQYF | TGCAGTGCTAGTGGCACTAGATTACGAGATACGCAGTATTTT
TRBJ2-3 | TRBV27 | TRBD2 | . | CASSLRTSGDTDTQYF | TGTGCCAGCAGTCTAAGGACTAGCGGGGACACAGATACGCAGTATTTT
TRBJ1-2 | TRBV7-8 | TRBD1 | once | CASSPDRVSYGYTF | TGTGCCAGCAGCCCGGACAGGGTGAGCTATGGCTACACCTTC
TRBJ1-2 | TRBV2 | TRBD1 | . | CASDVPGQGAYGYTF | TGTGCCAGCGATGTTCCGGGACAGGGGGCGTATGGCTACACCTTC
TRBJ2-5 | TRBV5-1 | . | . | CASAQGGAETQYF | TGCGCCAGCGCTCAAGGGGGTGCAGAGACCCAGTACTTC
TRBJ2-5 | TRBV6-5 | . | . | CASRASQETQYF | TGTGCCAGCAGGGCTAGTCAAGAGACCCAGTACTTC
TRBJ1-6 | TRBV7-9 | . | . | CASSSRTGMQHSPLHF | TGTGCCAGCAGCTCAAGAACAGGGATGCAGCATTCACCCCTCCACTTT
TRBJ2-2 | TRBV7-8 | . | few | CASSLRPGQSPNTGELFF | TGTGCCAGCAGCTTAAGACCGGGGCAGTCACCGAACACCGGGGAGCTGTTTTTT
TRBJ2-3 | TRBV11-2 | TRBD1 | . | CASSSIRGSGQGVGTQYF | TGTGCCAGCAGCTCCATCCGGGGTTCGGGACAGGGGGTGGGTACGCAGTATTTT
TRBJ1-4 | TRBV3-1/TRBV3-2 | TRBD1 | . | CASRRRTGTPNEKLFF | TGTGCCAGCAGACGACGGACAGGGACCCCTAATGAAAAACTGTTTTTT
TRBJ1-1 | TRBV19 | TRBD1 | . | CASSINRGNTEAFF | TGTGCCAGTAGTATCAACAGGGGGAACACTGAAGCTTTCTTT
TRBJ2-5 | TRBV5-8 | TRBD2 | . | CASSLGLAGGFQQETQYF | TGTGCCAGCAGCTTGGGACTAGCGGGAGGGTTTCAACAAGAGACCCAGTACTTC
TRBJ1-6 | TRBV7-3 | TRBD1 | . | CASSSQGASNSPLHF | TGTGCCAGCAGCTCCCAGGGGGCTAGTAATTCACCCCTCCACTTT
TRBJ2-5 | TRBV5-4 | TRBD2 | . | CASSPGGAGKETQYF | TGTGCCAGCAGCCCTGGAGGAGCGGGAAAAGAGACCCAGTACTTC